This passage covers 20 T cell receptor beta chains from one sample sequenced in a study of blood T cells in healthy people across ages. A sample-barcoded 5' primer and a J-beta primer mix were used in a second PCR of roughly 6 to 11 cycles. TCRdb passed the 5' RACE reads through MiXCR, listing each CDR3 protein once. The sample lists roughly 500,000 distinct CDR3 sequences, 24% occurring once. These data also formed part of another study, on T cells of mothers and their children.

Sequencing was carried out using blood. These receptors were collected from a boy under 18 in good health.

A word on this clonotype: The CDR3 does not close with the conserved phenylalanine or tryptophan, likely indicating a read error. V usage is TRBV9 and J usage is TRBJ1-6; 8 bases are shared with TRBD1. CDR1 and CDR2 from the germline V gene are SGDLS and YYNGEE. The V segment lost 0 bases and the J segment 7 bases; nucleotides outside the gene matches: 6. The CDR3 length is 16 residues. CDR3 region: CASSVVAGGRNSPLHL. For the CDR3, the DNA is TGTGCCAGCAGCGTAGTGGCAGGGGGCAGGAATTCACCCCTCCACCTT.

This sequence joins TRBV4-1 and TRBJ1-2, with D possibly being TRBD1 (5 bases). Germline CDR1 reads MGHRA; CDR2 reads YSYEKL. This CDR3 spans 15 amino acids. Trimming removed 5 bases at V and 1 base at J, with 14 bases between. CDR3 residues: CASSSSRDGNYGYTF. The CDR3 nucleotides are TGCGCCAGCAGCTCATCCCGGGACGGTAACTATGGCTACACCTTC.

This clonotype appeared a single time. One end of the junction fails to match germline, which may point to a read error. The rearrangement uses TRBV2 and TRBJ2-7; 7 bases agree with TRBD2. From germline, CDR1 is SNHLY and CDR2 FYNNEI. This CDR3 comprises 15 residues. For the CDR3, the DNA is TGTGTCAGCAGTGAGAGCGGGGATGGGCCCTACGAGCAGTACTTC. This codes for CVSSESGDGPYEQYF.

The chain carries TRBV5-1 and TRBJ1-1; weak D call: TRBD1 (6 bases). This CDR3 is built from 14 residues. Between the trimmed V and J ends, which lost 0 bases and 11 bases, there was a span of 17 bases. Germline CDR1 reads SGHRS; CDR2 reads YFSETQ. CDR3 nucleotides: TGCGCCAGCAGCTTGGACAGGGAAGGAGGGACGGCTTTCTTT. Amino acid sequence: CASSLDREGGTAFF.

The V gene is TRBV5-6, the J gene TRBJ2-3, with TRBD1 matching over 7 bases. Trimming at V came to 3 bases and at J to 6 bases, leaving 4 bases not matched to a gene. CDR3 length equals 13 residues. Germline lookup yields CDR1 SGHDT and CDR2 YYEEEE. In nucleotides, the CDR3 is TGTGCCAGCAGCTACTCGACAGGGGATACGCAGTATTTT. This translates into CASSYSTGDTQYF.

With regard to this clonotype: One junction end does not reproduce the germline sequence, and a read error may be involved. J is TRBJ2-1 and V is TRBV27, with 12 bases matching TRBD1. Germline CDR1 is MNHEY and CDR2 is SMNVEV (reference sequence). The CDR3 is 16 residues long. The CDR3 loop reads CAGSPLGTGGLNEQFF. The CDR3 coding sequence is TGTGCCGGCAGTCCCCTGGGGACAGGGGGCCTCAATGAGCAGTTCTTC.

The rearrangement links TRBV7-2 to TRBJ1-1, with unresolved D. Trimming removed 1 base at V and 7 bases at J, with 10 bases between. The CDR3 spans 13 residues. The germline gives CDR1 SGHTA, CDR2 FQGNSA. Here the CDR3 reads CASSLVSGLEAFF. The DNA of the CDR3 is TGTGCCAGCAGCTTAGTTTCGGGTCTTGAAGCTTTCTTT.

J is TRBJ1-4 and V is TRBV7-9; D perhaps matches TRBD1 (6 bases). The CDR3 totals 16 residues. V was shortened by 4 bases and J by 4 bases, with 16 bases between the two germline ends. In germline, CDR1 is SEHNR, CDR2 FQNEAQ (reference sequence). This chain's CDR3 is CASSSERTAINEKLFF. Written as DNA, the CDR3 is TGTGCCAGCAGCTCGGAGAGGACAGCTATTAATGAAAAACTGTTTTTT.

This clonotype was found a few times. The chain links TRBV6-1 to TRBJ2-1; D gene ambiguous. Germline loops: CDR1 MNHNS, CDR2 SASEGT. V was trimmed by 6 bases and J by 0 bases, leaving 12 bases between them. This CDR3 spans 15 amino acids. CDR3 loop: CASRKASVSYNEQFF. Here the CDR3 DNA reads TGTGCCAGCAGAAAAGCGTCTGTCTCCTACAATGAGCAGTTCTTC.

Many counts were recorded for this clonotype. The chain uses TRBV7-9 and TRBJ2-5; possibly TRBD1 or TRBD2 for D (5 bases each). The CDR3 has 17 amino acids. Germline CDR1 and CDR2: SEHNR and FQNEAQ (reference sequence). V lost 1 base and J 2 bases, leaving 17 bases between the germline ends. CDR3 amino acids: CASSLDWGTDRQETQYF. Here the CDR3 DNA reads TGTGCCAGCAGCTTAGACTGGGGGACGGATCGGCAAGAGACCCAGTACTTC.

This clonotype occurred a few times. The CDR3 nucleotides read TGTGCCAGCAGTCGCTTAGGGACTAGCGGGAGGTACGATACGCAGTATTTT. Translation gives CASSRLGTSGRYDTQYF. J is TRBJ2-3 and V is TRBV11-2, with TRBD2 identical over 15 bases. The V gene end was trimmed by 6 bases and the J gene end by 6 bases; junction bases not matched to a gene: 10. Germline CDR1 and CDR2: SGHAT and FQNNGV. The CDR3 has 17 residues.

The chain carries TRBV25-1 and TRBJ1-2; tentatively, D is TRBD1 (5 bases). V was shortened by 2 bases and J by 7 bases, with 14 bases between the two germline ends. CDR3 length: 14 amino acids. In germline, CDR1 is MGHDK, CDR2 SYGVNS. As DNA, the CDR3 is TGTGCCAGCAGTGAAGGGCAGGGTTATAGTGGCTACACCTTC. Translation: CASSEGQGYSGYTF.

The chain joins TRBV6-2 or TRBV6-3 to TRBJ1-2; no reliable D call. Germline V lookup: CDR1 MNHEY, CDR2 SVGEGT. The CDR3 consists of 12 residues. V lost 6 bases and J lost 3, with 8 bases in between. The CDR3 sequence is CASSPQHYGYTF. The CDR3 DNA is TGTGCCAGCAGCCCCCAGCACTATGGCTACACCTTC.

This sequence joins TRBV20-1 and TRBJ2-1; no clear D gene. V lost 0 bases and J 9 bases, leaving 12 bases between the germline ends. The CDR3 extends over 13 amino acids. Per the germline V gene, CDR1 is DFQATT and CDR2 is SNEGSKA (reference sequence). The CDR3 loop is CSARDSVSGEQFF. Here the CDR3 DNA reads TGCAGTGCTAGAGATTCAGTGTCTGGTGAGCAGTTCTTC.

The chain joins TRBV7-9 to TRBJ2-1; D not resolved. Germline V CDR1 and CDR2: SEHNR, FQNEAQ (reference sequence). The CDR3 is 15 amino acids. Trimming took off 0 bases at V and 7 bases at J, with 13 bases between the two ends. The CDR3, as DNA: TGTGCCAGCAGCTTAGCGCTACGGATTGTAAATGAGCAGTTCTTC. Residues: CASSLALRIVNEQFF.

This sequence joins TRBV27 and TRBJ1-2; D might be TRBD1 (5 bases). The V end was cut by 0 bases, the J end by 5 bases, with 16 bases between. Germline V gene lookup returns CDR1 MNHEY and CDR2 SMNVEV (reference sequence). The CDR3 totals 16 residues. The CDR3 region is CASSLSQGTHFYGYTF. The CDR3 DNA follows: TGTGCCAGCAGTTTATCTCAGGGCACCCACTTTTATGGCTACACCTTC.

The gene calls are TRBV20-1 and TRBJ2-1, with TRBD2 identical over 11 bases. Germline trimming cut 1 base from V and 2 bases from J; bases unmatched to any gene: 4. The CDR3 extends over 16 amino acids. Germline CDR1 is DFQATT and CDR2 is SNEGSKA (reference sequence). The CDR3 region is CSARALGLAAYNEQFF. The CDR3 nucleotides are TGCAGTGCTAGAGCGCTGGGACTAGCGGCCTACAATGAGCAGTTCTTC.

V usage is TRBV2 and J usage is TRBJ2-7; no clear D. Germline values: CDR1 SNHLY, CDR2 FYNNEI. The V and J ends lost 7 bases and 6 bases respectively, with 10 bases between them. There are 11 residues in the CDR3. The CDR3 spells CASTALLEQYF. CDR3 DNA: TGTGCCAGCACGGCTCTTCTCGAGCAGTACTTC.

The gene calls are TRBV6-1 and TRBJ1-4; no clear D. This CDR3 region has 13 residues. V lost 6 bases and J 8 bases, leaving 13 bases between the germline ends. The germline CDR1 and CDR2 sequences are MNHNS and SASEGT. DNA of the CDR3: TGTGCCAGCAGGGGGTTGGGTAGGGAAAAACTGTTTTTT. Amino acid sequence: CASRGLGREKLFF.

The rearrangement links TRBV27 to TRBJ2-5, with 10 bases aligning to TRBD2. The J call may not be correct, given that the DNA end is closer to TRBJ2-1. CDR1 and CDR2 (germline): MNHEY, SMNVEV (reference sequence). The CDR3 covers 14 residues. As DNA, the CDR3 is TGTGCCAGCAGAGAAGCGGGGGGGTTTAATGAGCAGTTCTTC. Amino acids: CASREAGGFNEQFF.